The next 26 T cell receptor beta chains were all read from a single sample in a study of long-term antiretroviral therapy in people with HIV. Researchers report immunoSEQ v3.0 was run at survey level. TCRdb keeps only in-frame clones here, not all; method: immunoSEQ multiplex PCR. The data show about 31,000 clones, around 85% seen once. The sample in question was unsorted PBMCs, obtained 0.8 years before starting antiretroviral therapy. The receptors here all came from a man aged 18 to 29 with HIV.

This clone was observed a few times. This chain links TRBV7-2 with TRBJ2-7; D remains ambiguous. From germline, CDR1 is SGHTA and CDR2 FQGNSA. Trimming removed 2 bases at V and 3 bases at J, with 8 bases between. The CDR3 has 13 residues. CDR3 residues: CASSLPLDYEQYF. CDR3 bases: TGTGCCAGCAGCTTACCCCTCGACTACGAGCAGTACTTC.

The V call is TRBV7-2, the J call TRBJ1-2; a weak D match, TRBD1 (5 bases). This CDR3 spans 14 amino acids. CDR1 is SGHTA and CDR2 is FQGNSA in the germline V gene. The V end lost 1 base, the J end lost 0 bases, and 6 bases lay between the germline ends. CDR3 sequence: CASSLGGANYGYTF. In DNA form, the CDR3 reads TGTGCCAGCAGCTTAGGGGGCGCTAACTATGGCTACACCTTC.

The rearrangement links TRBV10-3 to TRBJ2-1, with D possibly matching TRBD2 (5 bases). The CDR3 totals 14 residues. CDR1 is ENHRY, CDR2 SYGVKD, per germline. The CDR3 region has the DNA TGTGCACACGCGGGTCTCCCGTATTACAATGAGCAGTTCTTC. This sequence encodes CAHAGLPYYNEQFF.

The chain employs TRBV5-1 and TRBJ2-5, with D possibly matching TRBD1 (7 bases). From germline, CDR1 is SGHRS and CDR2 YFSETQ. V lost 3 bases, J lost 5 bases, and 14 bases lay in between. This CDR3 has 14 amino acids. The CDR3 coding sequence is TGCGCCAGCAGCTCATGGGACAGCGGGGAGACCCAGTACTTC. Its translation is CASSSWDSGETQYF.

The chain employs TRBV6-1 and TRBJ1-5; D gene unclear. The germline V and J ends were trimmed by 4 bases and 6 bases, with 13 bases remaining between them. The CDR3 extends over 14 amino acids. Per the germline V gene, CDR1 is MNHNS and CDR2 is SASEGT. The CDR3 reads CASSADLDGQPQHF. DNA for the CDR3: TGTGCCAGCAGTGCCGACCTCGACGGTCAGCCCCAGCATTTT.

The chain links TRBV4-3 to TRBJ2-5, with TRBD1 matching over 7 bases. This CDR3 is 15 amino acids long. Germline CDR1 LGHNA, CDR2 YSLEER. Trimming removed 0 bases from V and 0 bases from J; junction bases left unmatched: 1. CDR3 coding DNA: TGCGCCAGCAGCCAAGAACAGGGGTACCAAGAGACCCAGTACTTC. Its protein product is CASSQEQGYQETQYF.

J is TRBJ2-7 and V is TRBV28; D gene ambiguous. The CDR3 covers 12 residues. Germline CDR1 MDHEN, CDR2 SYDVKM. V was shortened by 7 bases and J by 6 bases, with 13 bases between the two germline ends. This CDR3 is CASTGTTFEQYF. The CDR3 nucleotides are TGTGCCAGCACCGGCACCACCTTCGAGCAGTACTTC.

The chain employs TRBV7-9 and TRBJ1-2, with D possibly matching TRBD1 (6 bases). The CDR3 runs 15 residues. CDR1 SEHNR and CDR2 FQNEAQ come from the germline V gene (reference sequence). Trimming pared 5 bases from V and 8 bases from J, leaving 21 bases between. CDR3 sequence: CASSPDRFLDGGYTF. In DNA, the CDR3 is TGTGCCAGCAGCCCCGACAGGTTTTTGGACGGGGGCTACACCTTC. Supplemented by reference TRBV7-9 and TRBJ1-2, the full variable domain reads DTGVSQNPRHKITKRGQNVTFRCDPISEHNRLYWYRQTLGQGPEFLTYFQNEAQLEKSRLLSDRFSAERPKGSFSTLEIQRTEQGDSAMYLCASSPDRFLDGGYTFGSGTRLTVV.

The sample holds a few counts of this clone. The chain carries TRBV6-5 and TRBJ1-2; 7 bases map to TRBD1. Germline loops: CDR1 MNHEY, CDR2 SVGAGI. This CDR3 has 13 amino acids. V lost 11 bases, J lost 0 bases, and 6 bases stayed unmatched. The CDR3 bases are TGTGCCGCGCGCAGGGGGACTAACTATGGCTACACCTTC. This sequence encodes CAARRGTNYGYTF.

The chain couples TRBV6-4 to TRBJ1-5, with 10 bases aligning to TRBD1. Trimming cost V 8 bases and J 5 bases; bases outside gene matches: 15. Germline CDR1 reads MRHNA; CDR2 reads SNTAGT. CDR3 size: 17 residues. The CDR3 nucleotides read TGTGCCAGCCCATCCGCATCCGGGACAGGGGCCCATCAGCCCCAGCATTTT. Its translation: CASPSASGTGAHQPQHF.

The V gene is TRBV30, the J gene TRBJ2-7, with D hard to call. The germline V gene encodes CDR1 GTSNPN and CDR2 SVGIG (reference sequence). The ends were cut back, 4 bases at V and 0 bases at J, with 13 bases in the middle. This CDR3 is built from 14 residues. The CDR3 bases are TGTGCCTGGACTATCCCCAGGAGCTCCTACGAGCAGTACTTC. Its protein product is CAWTIPRSSYEQYF.

V is TRBV11-2 and J is TRBJ1-2, with D unresolved. This CDR3 comprises 14 residues. CDR1 is SGHAT, CDR2 FQNNGV, per germline. V lost 4 bases and J lost 4, with 13 bases in between. The CDR3 DNA is TGTGCCAGCAGCTCGGGCCCAGGTGTCTATGGCTACACCTTC. Its protein product is CASSSGPGVYGYTF.

The chain has TRBV2 and TRBJ2-1; perhaps TRBD2 as D (6 bases). Trimming took 11 bases from V and 8 from J, leaving 19 bases between them. CDR1 is SNHLY, CDR2 FYNNEI, per germline. The CDR3 sequence is 13 residues long. The CDR3 is CAGVAVVGYEQFF. As DNA, the CDR3 is TGTGCCGGGGTAGCGGTGGTGGGCTATGAGCAGTTCTTC.

The chain has TRBV5-1 and TRBJ1-6; D unresolved. Germline V gives CDR1 SGHRS, CDR2 YFSETQ. V shed 0 bases and J shed 8 bases, with 15 bases lying between them. There are 16 residues in the CDR3. The CDR3 DNA reads TGCGCCAGCAGCTTGGTCGCCCGAAATGGGCATTCACCCCTCCACTTT. This sequence encodes CASSLVARNGHSPLHF.

The chain has TRBV4-1 and TRBJ1-4; D is perhaps TRBD1 (6 bases). The CDR3 is made up of 16 amino acids. Germline V gives CDR1 MGHRA, CDR2 YSYEKL. The V and J ends lost 4 bases and 5 bases respectively, with 17 bases between them. DNA of the CDR3: TGCGCCAGCAGCCGAACGGCAGGGGTGGAAAATGAAAAACTGTTTTTT. Protein: CASSRTAGVENEKLFF.

The chain couples TRBV27 to TRBJ2-1, with D perhaps TRBD1 or TRBD2 (5 bases each). The CDR3 consists of 16 residues. V lost 0 bases and J 4 bases, leaving 13 bases between the germline ends. Germline values: CDR1 MNHEY, CDR2 SMNVEV (reference sequence). CDR3 residues: CASSLSAGTSYNEQFF. CDR3 in DNA: TGTGCCAGCAGTTTATCAGCCGGGACGAGTTACAATGAGCAGTTCTTC.

The V gene is TRBV6-6, the J gene TRBJ1-1, with TRBD1 matching 10 bases. The CDR3 consists of 16 residues. From germline, CDR1 is MNHNY and CDR2 SVGAGI (reference sequence). Trimming removed 6 bases from V and 0 bases from J; junction bases left unmatched: 7. This CDR3 reads CASSLPGTGVNTEAFF. The CDR3 DNA reads as TGTGCCAGCAGCCTCCCCGGGACAGGGGTGAACACTGAAGCTTTCTTT.

The chain uses TRBV6-6 and TRBJ1-1; unclear D gene. Germline lookup yields CDR1 MNHNY and CDR2 SVGAGI (reference sequence). Trimming pared 6 bases from V and 3 bases from J, leaving 14 bases between. This CDR3 has 14 residues. The CDR3 region is CASSPPQLHTEAFF. In DNA, the CDR3 is TGTGCCAGCAGCCCCCCCCAATTACACACTGAAGCTTTCTTT.

This clone has just a few counts. This chain connects TRBV7-6 to TRBJ2-5, with D perhaps being TRBD1 or TRBD2 (5 bases each). V was cut by 6 bases and J by 4 bases, with 12 bases left in between. This CDR3 is built from 13 residues. The germline V gene has CDR1 SGHVS and CDR2 FNYEAQ. CDR3 nucleotides: TGTGCCAGCAGGCTTTCGAGGGGAGAGACCCAGTACTTC. It translates to CASRLSRGETQYF.

V gene TRBV9 combines with J gene TRBJ2-3; 8 nucleotides line up with TRBD2. The CDR3 is 15 amino acids. The germline V gene has CDR1 SGDLS and CDR2 YYNGEE. J was trimmed by 2 bases and V by 0 bases; bases with no gene match: 2. The CDR3: CASSVGAGDTDTQYF. CDR3 sequence (DNA): TGTGCCAGCAGCGTAGGAGCGGGAGACACAGATACGCAGTATTTT. Supplemented by reference TRBV9 and TRBJ2-3, the full variable domain reads DSGVTQTPKHLITATGQRVTLRCSPRSGDLSVYWYQQSLDQGLQFLIQYYNGEERAKGNILERFSAQQFPDLHSELNLSSLELGDSALYFCASSVGAGDTDTQYFGPGTRLTVL.

The chain combines TRBV28 with TRBJ1-4; 8 bases line up with TRBD1. CDR1 MDHEN and CDR2 SYDVKM come from the germline V gene. This CDR3 contains 15 residues. Trimming took 1 base from V and 7 from J; bases not matched to a gene: 5. The CDR3 sequence is CASSLLDREGEKLFF. Here the CDR3 DNA reads TGTGCCAGCAGTTTATTGGACAGGGAGGGTGAAAAACTGTTTTTT.

This clone was seen once. The gene calls are TRBV19 and TRBJ2-3, with 10 bases fitting TRBD2. Unmatched junction bases numbered 10, after V lost 8 bases and J lost 2 bases. In germline, CDR1 is LNHDA, CDR2 SQIVND (reference sequence). CDR3 size: 16 residues. CDR3 nucleotides: TGTGCCAGTTATCCCAGCGGGGGGGCCCCCACAGATACGCAGTATTTT. Amino acids: CASYPSGGAPTDTQYF.

The chain links TRBV14 to TRBJ1-2, with a possible D match to TRBD1 (6 bases). The CDR3 has 18 residues. V dropped 3 bases and J dropped 4 bases, with 24 bases sitting between them. Germline V gene sequence: CDR1 SGHDN, CDR2 FVKESK. This CDR3 is CASSQSGGPRDIAYGYTF. The CDR3, as DNA: TGTGCCAGCAGCCAGAGCGGGGGGCCCCGGGACATTGCCTATGGCTACACCTTC.

The rearrangement joins TRBV19 to TRBJ1-5; D gene unclear. V shed 0 bases and J shed 6 bases, with 9 bases lying between them. This CDR3 has 14 residues. Germline assignment: CDR1 LNHDA and CDR2 SQIVND (reference sequence). The CDR3 sequence: CASSIDGLGQPQHF. In nucleotides, the CDR3 is TGTGCCAGTAGTATAGATGGTCTTGGTCAGCCCCAGCATTTT.

This chain joins TRBV6-1 and TRBJ2-2, with 7 bases that match TRBD1. This CDR3 comprises 16 residues. Germline CDR1 reads MNHNS; CDR2 reads SASEGT. The V segment lost 4 bases and the J segment 4 bases; nucleotides outside the gene matches: 9. CDR3 DNA: TGTGCCAGCAGTGCCCTAGGGGGCGCGAGCACCGGGGAGCTGTTTTTT. It encodes CASSALGGASTGELFF.

The J gene is TRBJ2-3, the V gene TRBV7-9; D remains ambiguous. Looked up from germline, CDR1 is SEHNR and CDR2 is FQNEAQ (reference sequence). Deletions cut 7 bases from V and 5 bases from J, with 16 bases between. The CDR3 consists of 14 residues. CDR3 protein: CASTLSRDRDTQYF. DNA for the CDR3: TGTGCCAGCACACTAAGTAGGGATCGAGATACGCAGTATTTT.